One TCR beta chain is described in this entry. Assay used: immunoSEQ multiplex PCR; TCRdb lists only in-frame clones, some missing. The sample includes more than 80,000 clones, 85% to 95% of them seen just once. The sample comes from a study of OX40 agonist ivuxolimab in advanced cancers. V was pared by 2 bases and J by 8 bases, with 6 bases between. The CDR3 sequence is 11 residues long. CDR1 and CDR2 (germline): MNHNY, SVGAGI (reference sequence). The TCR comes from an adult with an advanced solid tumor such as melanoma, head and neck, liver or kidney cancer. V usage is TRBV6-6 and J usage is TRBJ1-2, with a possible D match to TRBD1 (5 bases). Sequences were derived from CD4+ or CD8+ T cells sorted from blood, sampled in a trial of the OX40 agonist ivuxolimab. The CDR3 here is CASSYRGGYTF. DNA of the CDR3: TGTGCCAGCAGTTACAGGGGCGGCTACACCTTC.